The 10 T cell receptor beta chains reported below all come from one sample, sequenced in a study of cytomegalovirus exposure and HLA in healthy donors. 60 Vbeta and 13 Jbeta primers were used in PCR. The table came from immunoSEQ multiplex PCR; TCRdb's copy has only in-frame clones and leaves some out. Among some 140,000 clones listed, about 74% were seen once. What was sequenced was PBMCs. The source is a man aged 35-49 years in good health and CMV-seronegative.

For the CDR3, the DNA is TGTGCCAGCAGCTTGGCTAGCGGGGGGGCGGGCAATGAGCAGTTCTTC. Amino acid sequence: CASSLASGGAGNEQFF. V is TRBV7-2 and J is TRBJ2-1; TRBD2 matches at 12 bases. V trimming: 3 bases; J trimming: 6 bases; junction bases outside the gene matches: 6. CDR3 length equals 16 residues. Germline V lookup: CDR1 SGHTA, CDR2 FQGNSA.

The chain joins TRBV7-9 to TRBJ1-1; no reliable D call. CDR3 length equals 14 residues. V lost 2 bases and J lost 3, with 10 bases in between. Germline CDR1 is SEHNR and CDR2 is FQNEAQ (reference sequence). The CDR3 sequence is CASSLRSPDTEAFF. For the CDR3, the DNA is TGTGCCAGCAGCTTACGCTCCCCGGACACTGAAGCTTTCTTT.

This chain links TRBV10-3 with TRBJ2-7; unclear D gene. CDR3 size: 13 residues. The V gene's germline CDR1 is ENHRY and CDR2 SYGVKD. V was pared by 3 bases and J by 4 bases, with 10 bases between. This chain's CDR3 is CAISDVGVYEQYF. The CDR3 coding sequence is TGTGCCATCAGTGACGTAGGAGTGTACGAGCAGTACTTC.

This clone was detected only a few times. The chain uses TRBV5-4 and TRBJ2-5; maybe TRBD1 (7 bases). This CDR3 region has 16 residues. Germline V CDR1 and CDR2: SGHNT, YYREEE (reference sequence). Trimming shortened V by 5 bases and J by 4 bases, and 21 bases separated the two germline ends. The CDR3 DNA follows: TGTGCCAGCAGACTCAAGAGACAGGGAGGTATAGAGACCCAGTACTTC. Amino acid sequence: CASRLKRQGGIETQYF.

This rearrangement joins TRBV7-9 to TRBJ1-2; 10 bases map to TRBD1. Trimming removed 7 bases from V and 4 bases from J; junction bases left unmatched: 12. CDR1 SEHNR and CDR2 FQNEAQ come from the germline V gene (reference sequence). This CDR3 spans 16 amino acids. The CDR3, as DNA: TGTGCCAGCACCGCCGGACAGGGGGGAAAAGCCTATGGCTACACCTTC. It translates to CASTAGQGGKAYGYTF.

CDR3 in amino acids: CASRGEGEDTQYF. DNA for the CDR3: TGTGCCAGCAGGGGGGAGGGGGAAGATACGCAGTATTTT. The chain employs TRBV7-9 and TRBJ2-3, with TRBD2 as a possible D gene (7 bases). CDR1 and CDR2 (germline): SEHNR, FQNEAQ (reference sequence). The CDR3 extends over 13 amino acids. The V end lost 6 bases, the J end lost 5 bases, and 12 bases lay between the germline ends.

The rearrangement uses TRBV5-6 and TRBJ2-3; D gene uncertain. CDR1 is SGHDT and CDR2 is YYEEEE in the germline V gene. CDR3 size: 13 residues. V lost 1 base to trimming and J lost 5 bases, with 8 bases between them. The CDR3 DNA reads TGTGCCAGCAGCTTGCCGTCTCGAGATACGCAGTATTTT. This encodes CASSLPSRDTQYF.

The gene calls are TRBV6-5 and TRBJ1-2; TRBD1 matches 7 bases. Germline CDR1 MNHEY, CDR2 SVGAGI. Trimming took 0 bases from V and 1 from J; bases not matched to a gene: 2. The CDR3 runs to 15 residues. The CDR3 coding sequence is TGTGCCAGCAGTTACTCGCGACAGGGTAACTATGGCTACACCTTC. Its protein product is CASSYSRQGNYGYTF.

The genes are TRBV30 and TRBJ2-5; 7 bases are shared with TRBD1. After removal of 1 base from V and 5 bases from J, the junction contained 10 bases not matched to a gene. CDR1 is GTSNPN and CDR2 is SVGIG in the germline V gene (reference sequence). CDR3 length: 15 residues. The CDR3 DNA reads as TGTGCCTGGAGTGCTGGGACAGCTACTCTTGAGACCCAGTACTTC. As protein: CAWSAGTATLETQYF.

The chain joins TRBV5-1 to TRBJ2-1; 10 bases align to TRBD1. This CDR3 region has 15 residues. CDR1 is SGHRS, CDR2 YFSETQ, per germline. V shed 4 bases, J shed 2 bases, and the junction held 3 bases outside the gene matches. In nucleotides, the CDR3 is TGCGCCAGCAGCGCCGGGACAGGGGCCTACAATGAGCAGTTCTTC. It specifies CASSAGTGAYNEQFF.